This T cell receptor (beta chain) appears in the sequencing data of a study of shared T cell receptors in the human thymus. Germline CDR1 LGHNA, CDR2 YNFKEQ. The CDR3 length is 20 residues. Trimming took off 4 bases at V and 1 base at J, with 26 bases between the two ends. Clones were read by immunoSEQ multiplex PCR, and TCRdb kept only the in-frame ones, dropping some. The data hold about 660,000 clones, with approximately 87% observed a single time. This sample also belongs to another study, concerning human thymus T cells. That paper adds: Apparent skewing of V and J gene usage characterized both thymic and blood repertoires.

The gene calls are TRBV4-2 and TRBJ1-5; D might be TRBD1 (5 bases). The TCR comes from a boy younger than two with a congenital heart defect. The sequencing input was thymocytes. This chain's CDR3 is CASSRALLVGGRWSNQPQHF. The CDR3 nucleotides are TGTGCCAGCAGCCGTGCGTTGTTGGTGGGGGGACGGTGGAGCAATCAGCCCCAGCATTTT.